Listed below are T cell receptor beta chains from one sample, sequenced in a study of CD8+ T cells in alopecia areata. TCRdb keeps only in-frame clones here, not all; method: immunoSEQ multiplex PCR. The table lists some 200,000 clones, just under 60% of them singletons. Sample: CD4+ T cells sorted from blood, taken at week 0. The receptors derive from a human donor with alopecia areata. Both conserved end residues are part of each CDR3. Fields, in order: J gene, V gene, CDR3 protein.

>TRBJ2-5|TRBV29-1
CSGYTGTGKETQYF
>TRBJ2-7|TRBV9
CASSPEGGFSYEQYF
>TRBJ2-1|TRBV28
CASTIDSYNEQFF
>TRBJ2-7|TRBV30
CAWSRDRPTYEQYF
>TRBJ2-2|TRBV11-3
CASSSSRAGELFF
>TRBJ1-5|TRBV29-1
CSVCENSNQPQHF
>TRBJ1-4|TRBV30
CAWRKRTGGASSFEKLFF
>TRBJ1-1|TRBV7-2
CASSLGYEAFF
>TRBJ2-5|TRBV7-2
CASSPPKMGGARGQETQYF
>TRBJ2-1|TRBV29-1
CSAETSGVNNEQFF